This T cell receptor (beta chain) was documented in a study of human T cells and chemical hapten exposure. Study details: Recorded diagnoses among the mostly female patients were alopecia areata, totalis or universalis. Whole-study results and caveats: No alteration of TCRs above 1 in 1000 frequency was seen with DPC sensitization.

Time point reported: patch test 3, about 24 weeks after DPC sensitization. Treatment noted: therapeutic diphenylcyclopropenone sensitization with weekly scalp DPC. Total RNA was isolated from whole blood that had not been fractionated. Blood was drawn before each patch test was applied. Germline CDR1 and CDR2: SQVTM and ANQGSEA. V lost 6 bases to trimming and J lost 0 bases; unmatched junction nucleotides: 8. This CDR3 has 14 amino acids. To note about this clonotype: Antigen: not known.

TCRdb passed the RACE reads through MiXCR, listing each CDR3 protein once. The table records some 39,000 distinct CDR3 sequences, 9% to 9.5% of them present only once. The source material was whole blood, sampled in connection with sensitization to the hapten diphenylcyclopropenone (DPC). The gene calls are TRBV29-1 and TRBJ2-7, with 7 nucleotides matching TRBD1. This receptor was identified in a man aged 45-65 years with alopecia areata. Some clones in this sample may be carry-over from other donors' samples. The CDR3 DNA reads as TGCAGCGTCTCCGCCGGGACAGTCTCCTACGAGCAGTACTTC. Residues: CSVSAGTVSYEQYF.